This is a list of T cell receptor beta chains from one sample in a study of blood T cell repertoires in COVID-19. Clones were read by immunoSEQ multiplex PCR, and TCRdb kept only the in-frame ones, dropping some. The table has some 100,000 clones, nearly 90% seen once. The sequencing input was peripheral blood. The receptor source for this set is a woman aged 55-75 years with acute or convalescent COVID-19. Each CDR3 is given with its conserved first and last residue. Fields, in order: CDR3 DNA, CDR3 protein, clone size, J gene, V gene, D gene. The D gene is left open where the match is weak. Clone size appears in some rows only: once, few, many, or a class for an expanded clone.

TGTGCCAGCAATGGACAGGGAAATGAGCAGTTCTTC | CASNGQGNEQFF | few | TRBJ2-1 | TRBV6-5 | TRBD1
TGTGCCAGCAGCTTAGATAGCGGCAGCAGCTCCTACGAGCAGTACTTC | CASSLDSGSSSYEQYF | . | TRBJ2-7 | TRBV11-2 | .
TGCGCCAGCAGCCAAGGAGGGACAGGGGGCAGAACTGAAGCTTTCTTT | CASSQGGTGGRTEAFF | . | TRBJ1-1 | TRBV4-1 | TRBD1
TGTGCCAGCAGTTCGACAGGAGAGCCCCAGCATTTT | CASSSTGEPQHF | . | TRBJ1-5 | TRBV6-5 | .
TGTGCCAGCAGGGTGGGGGGGCGAGCTTTCTTT | CASRVGGRAFF | few | TRBJ1-1 | TRBV3-1/TRBV3-2 | .
TGTGCCAGCGGCAGGGGTTACACTGAAGCTTTCTTT | CASGRGYTEAFF | . | TRBJ1-1 | TRBV12-3/TRBV12-4 | .
TGTGCCAGCAGTAGACAGGGGGCAAATAATTCACCCCTCCACTTT | CASSRQGANNSPLHF | . | TRBJ1-6 | TRBV6-5 | TRBD1
TGTGCCAGCAGTTTGTGGGCCTCCTCTGGAAACACCATATATTTT | CASSLWASSGNTIYF | . | TRBJ1-3 | TRBV28 | .
TGTGCCAGCAGCTTAGTGGACAGGGGTCAGCCCCAGCATTTT | CASSLVDRGQPQHF | . | TRBJ1-5 | TRBV7-2 | TRBD1
TGTGCCAGCAGCGGGGCAAGAGGCGGGATGGGCGGGGAGCTGTTTTTT | CASSGARGGMGGELFF | . | TRBJ2-2 | TRBV7-2 | .
TGTGCCAGTACCAAAGGTGGGCAGGGGATAGATACGCAGTATTTT | CASTKGGQGIDTQYF | . | TRBJ2-3 | TRBV19 | .
TGTGCCAGCAGTCAGACAGGGGTGAACACCGGGGAGCTGTTTTTT | CASSQTGVNTGELFF | . | TRBJ2-2 | TRBV11-3 | TRBD1
TGTGCCAGCAGCTTAGTGGAGGGTGACGGCACTGAAGCTTTCTTT | CASSLVEGDGTEAFF | . | TRBJ1-1 | TRBV7-8 | .
TGTGCCATCAGTGAGTCGAAAGGGAGTCCCTATGGCTACACCTTC | CAISESKGSPYGYTF | . | TRBJ1-2 | TRBV10-3 | .
TGTGCCATCAGTCGATCCGGGACAGGAGTAGATGAGCAGTTCTTC | CAISRSGTGVDEQFF | . | TRBJ2-1 | TRBV10-3 | TRBD1
TGTGCCAGCAGCTTATTTAGTAAGGGGACAGGAGCTAATGAAAAACTGTTTTTT | CASSLFSKGTGANEKLFF | . | TRBJ1-4 | TRBV7-3 | TRBD1
TGTGCCAGCAGCCAAGGACTAATCAATGAGCAGTTCTTC | CASSQGLINEQFF | . | TRBJ2-1 | TRBV3-1/TRBV3-2 | .
TGTGCCAGCAGTACAGGGACAGGCCTTTACTATGGCTACACCTTC | CASSTGTGLYYGYTF | . | TRBJ1-2 | TRBV28 | TRBD1
TGTGCCACCACTGGTCTACAGCACCTCTATGGCTACACCTTC | CATTGLQHLYGYTF | . | TRBJ1-2 | TRBV24-1 | .
TGTGCCAGCAACGTTGGAGGGGAGCAGTACTTC | CASNVGGEQYF | . | TRBJ2-7 | TRBV7-9 | .
TGTGCCAGTGGCGGCACTGAAGCTTTCTTT | CASGGTEAFF | . | TRBJ1-1 | TRBV19 | .
TGTGCCAGCATATCGAACAGGGCCTATGGCTACACCTTC | CASISNRAYGYTF | . | TRBJ1-2 | TRBV28 | .
TGTGCCAGTACACTGTGGGGAGTCAACTATGGCTACACCTTC | CASTLWGVNYGYTF | . | TRBJ1-2 | TRBV19 | .
TGTGCCACCAGTGATTTGCAAAGGGACAGGGCACCTAACTATGGCTACACCTTC | CATSDLQRDRAPNYGYTF | . | TRBJ1-2 | TRBV24-1 | TRBD1
TGTGCCAGCAGCCAAGATCCCCTATTGAACACTGAAGCTTTCTTT | CASSQDPLLNTEAFF | few | TRBJ1-1 | TRBV3-1/TRBV3-2 | .
TGCGCCAGCAGCCCGAGCGGGAGTAGAGGCACCGGGGAGCTGTTTTTT | CASSPSGSRGTGELFF | . | TRBJ2-2 | TRBV5-1 | TRBD2
TGTGCCAGCAGCCAAGATGTACTATCAAATGAGCAGTTCTTC | CASSQDVLSNEQFF | . | TRBJ2-1 | TRBV3-1/TRBV3-2 | .
TGTGCCAGCACCTTCCGGGGCACAGATACGCAGTATTTT | CASTFRGTDTQYF | . | TRBJ2-3 | TRBV12-3/TRBV12-4 | .
TGTGCCAGCTCACCAAGGCTCGGCCCGGGACTAGGGGCCGATGAGCAGTTCTTC | CASSPRLGPGLGADEQFF | . | TRBJ2-1 | TRBV18 | TRBD2
TGTGCCAGTAGTAAGACTAGCGGGCTTGTGAATGAGCAGTTCTTC | CASSKTSGLVNEQFF | . | TRBJ2-1 | TRBV19 | TRBD2
TGTGCCAGCAGTTTAGCAGGGGATCAGCCCCAGCATTTT | CASSLAGDQPQHF | . | TRBJ1-5 | TRBV12-3/TRBV12-4 | .
TGTGCCAGCAGTTACTCCTTTGGGGGGAGGGAGACCCAGTACTTC | CASSYSFGGRETQYF | . | TRBJ2-5 | TRBV6-5 | .
TGTGCCAGCAGGACCCTACAGGGAAGTCCGGACACTGAAGCTTTCTTT | CASRTLQGSPDTEAFF | . | TRBJ1-1 | TRBV5-5 | .
TGTGCCAGCAGCACGGCGGGCCTCATGAACACTGAAGCTTTCTTT | CASSTAGLMNTEAFF | . | TRBJ1-1 | TRBV21-1 | .
TGTGCCACTACCCGTACGGGACAGGGAGGGCAAAAACTGTTTTTT | CATTRTGQGGQKLFF | . | TRBJ1-4 | TRBV15 | TRBD1
TGCGCCAGCAGCTTCCAGGGGGGCGCTGATGGAAACACCATATATTTT | CASSFQGGADGNTIYF | . | TRBJ1-3 | TRBV5-1 | TRBD1
TGTGCCAGCCGATCCGGGACAGGAGACTATGGCTACACCTTC | CASRSGTGDYGYTF | . | TRBJ1-2 | TRBV7-9 | TRBD1
TGTGCCAGCACCGACAGGGCCACTGAAGCTTTCTTT | CASTDRATEAFF | . | TRBJ1-1 | TRBV6-1 | TRBD1
TGTGCCAGCAGCTTGGACAGGTCCGATGAGCAGTTCTTC | CASSLDRSDEQFF | . | TRBJ2-1 | TRBV6-5 | TRBD1
TGTGCCAGCAGTCCCCGCCGCGGCGGGGCCAACTATGGCTACACCTTC | CASSPRRGGANYGYTF | . | TRBJ1-2 | TRBV27 | .
TGTGCCAGCTCACACAGAGAGGGCTACACCTTC | CASSHREGYTF | . | TRBJ1-2 | TRBV18 | .
TGTGCCAGTAGTTTCCCACAGGGGTATGGCTACACCTTC | CASSFPQGYGYTF | . | TRBJ1-2 | TRBV19 | TRBD1
TGTGCCAGCAGTTCACTAGCGGGAGGTAGGGATGAGCAGTTCTTC | CASSSLAGGRDEQFF | . | TRBJ2-1 | TRBV28 | TRBD2
TGTGCCAGCAGCTTAGTAGGATGGAGCACCGGGGAGCTGTTTTTT | CASSLVGWSTGELFF | . | TRBJ2-2 | TRBV7-2 | .
TGTGCCAGCAGCTTAGCGCATTCAGGGGCCAACGTCCTGACTTTC | CASSLAHSGANVLTF | . | TRBJ2-6 | TRBV5-4 | .
TGTGCCAGCAGCCACCCCCGGGGTGGAAACACTGAAGCTTTCTTT | CASSHPRGGNTEAFF | . | TRBJ1-1 | TRBV5-6 | .
TGTGCCACCAGTGACTGGGGACTAGCGGGGGAGCAGTACTTC | CATSDWGLAGEQYF | . | TRBJ2-7 | TRBV24-1 | TRBD2
TGTGCCACCAGTGATCGGAGCAATCAGCCCCAGCATTTT | CATSDRSNQPQHF | once | TRBJ1-5 | TRBV24-1 | .
TGTGCCAGCAGTTACCCAGGGGGTGAAGCTTTCTTT | CASSYPGGEAFF | . | TRBJ1-1 | TRBV6-5 | TRBD1
TGTGCCAGCAGCCCGGGACAGGGAGCTTTCTTT | CASSPGQGAFF | . | TRBJ1-1 | TRBV2 | TRBD1
TGTGCCAGCAGCTTCTTACTAGCGGGTTACAATGAGCAGTTCTTC | CASSFLLAGYNEQFF | . | TRBJ2-1 | TRBV5-5 | TRBD2